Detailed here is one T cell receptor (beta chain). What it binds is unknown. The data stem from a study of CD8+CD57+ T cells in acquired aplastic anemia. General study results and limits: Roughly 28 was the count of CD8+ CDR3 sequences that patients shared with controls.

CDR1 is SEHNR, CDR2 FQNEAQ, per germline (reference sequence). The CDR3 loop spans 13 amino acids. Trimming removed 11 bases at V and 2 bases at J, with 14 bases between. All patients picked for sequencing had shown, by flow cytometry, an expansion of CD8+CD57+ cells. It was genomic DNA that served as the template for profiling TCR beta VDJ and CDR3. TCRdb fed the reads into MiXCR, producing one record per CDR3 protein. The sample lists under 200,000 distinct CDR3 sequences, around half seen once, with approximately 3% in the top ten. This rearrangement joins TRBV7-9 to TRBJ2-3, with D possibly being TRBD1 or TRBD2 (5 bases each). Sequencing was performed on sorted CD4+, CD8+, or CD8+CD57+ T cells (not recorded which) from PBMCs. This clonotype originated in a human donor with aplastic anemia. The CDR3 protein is CAPWDANTDTQYF. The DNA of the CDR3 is TGTGCCCCGTGGGACGCGAACACAGATACGCAGTATTTT.